This TCR beta chain comes out of a study of neoadjuvant nivolumab and ipilimumab in lung cancer. General study points: Resected-tumor TCR richness correlated positively with pretherapy blood richness. Only two of four nivolumab-treated tumors gained richness and clonality by surgery. TCR richness and clonality were higher in tumors than adjacent uninvolved lung.

Repertoires were generated with immunoSEQ multiplex PCR, while TCRdb's copy carries only in-frame clones and drops some. Counted here are about 2,200 clones, approximately 88% occurring once; the ten biggest clones make up roughly a tenth. Concerning this clone: Its antigen is as yet unknown.

The receptor was isolated from an adult with non-small cell lung cancer. Sequencing used adjacent normal lung tissue, obtained after neoadjuvant nivolumab, alone or with ipilimumab, at or shortly before surgery.

Written as DNA, the CDR3 is TGTGCCAGCTCACCATCTCCGGCAGAGTTGGGGACTGAAGCTTTCTTT. It specifies CASSPSPAELGTEAFF. The rearrangement links TRBV18 to TRBJ1-1; no reliable D call. CDR3 size: 16 residues. Per germline, CDR1 KGHSH and CDR2 LQKENI. The V end was cut by 2 bases, the J end by 5 bases, with 18 bases between. Based on the CDR3 plus reference TRBV18 and TRBJ1-1, the full variable domain is NAGVMQNPRHLVRRRGQEARLRCSPMKGHSHVYWYRQLPEEGLKFMVYLQKENIIDESGMPKERFSAEFPKEGPSILRIQQVVRGDSAAYFCASSPSPAELGTEAFFGQGTRLTVV.